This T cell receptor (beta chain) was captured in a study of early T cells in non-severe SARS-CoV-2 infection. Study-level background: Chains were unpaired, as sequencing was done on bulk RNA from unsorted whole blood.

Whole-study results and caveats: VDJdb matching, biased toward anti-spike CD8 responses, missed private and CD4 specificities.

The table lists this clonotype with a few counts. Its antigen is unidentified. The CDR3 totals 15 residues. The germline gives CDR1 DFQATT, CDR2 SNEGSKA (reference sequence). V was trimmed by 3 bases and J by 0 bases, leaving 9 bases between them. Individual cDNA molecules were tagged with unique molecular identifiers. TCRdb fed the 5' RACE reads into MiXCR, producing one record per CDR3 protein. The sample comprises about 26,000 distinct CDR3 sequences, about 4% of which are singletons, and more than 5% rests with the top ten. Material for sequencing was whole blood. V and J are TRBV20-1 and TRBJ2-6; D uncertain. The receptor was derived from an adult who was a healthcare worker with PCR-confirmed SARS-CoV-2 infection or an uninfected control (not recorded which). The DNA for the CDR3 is TGCAGTGCTAGGACCGAGAGCTCTGGGGCCAACGTCCTGACTTTC. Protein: CSARTESSGANVLTF.